This T cell receptor beta chain derives from a study of shared clonotypes between healthy human individuals. Findings and caveats of the study: Limitation of the genetic and exposure-history diversity represented came from the few donors. Among non-shared clonotypes, generation probabilities were lower than among those shared by all four donors.

With CCR7-negative CD45RA+ TemRA cells, CD45RO+ cells were combined in CD8 memory. For each subset, genomic DNA was distributed in equal portions over several immunoSEQ plates. Assay used: immunoSEQ multiplex PCR; TCRdb lists only in-frame clones, some missing. The sample has 98,000 or so clones; over 65% are singletons. CDR1 and CDR2 from the germline V gene are MNHEY and SVGAGI. The CDR3 is made up of 15 amino acids. Trimming pared 3 bases from V and 0 bases from J, leaving 8 bases between. This clone is a singleton in its sample. What it binds is not known. The sequenced sample was memory CD8+ T cells sorted from blood. The subset is: CD45RO+ cells pooled with CCR7-negative TemRA cells. The TCR was taken from a woman younger than 45 in good health. The genes are TRBV6-5 and TRBJ2-2; D is undetermined. CDR3 region: CASSYSTSNTGELFF. The CDR3 bases are TGTGCCAGCAGTTATTCGACTTCGAACACCGGGGAGCTGTTTTTT.